The sequence of this T cell receptor (beta chain) was determined in a study of CD8+CD57+ T cells in acquired aplastic anemia. Across the study: Each DNA sample taken from sorted CD4+ and CD8+ cells came to 3 to 4 ug on average. Study-wide results and caveats: Patients and controls shared 25 to 30 CD8+ CDR3 sequences, which appeared highly expressed in patients and within their immunodominant clones.

J lost 7 bases, V lost 5 bases, and 12 bases had no gene match. CDR1 is SEHNR and CDR2 is FQNEAQ in the germline V gene (reference sequence). The CDR3 covers 15 residues. CD8+CD57+ cell expansion, shown by flow cytometry, had occurred in the patients selected for sequencing. With no exception, the patients had severe acquired aplastic anemia. Turning to this clonotype: Its antigen is still unknown.

The study profiled TCR beta VDJ and CDR3 using genomic DNA as template. TCRdb re-analysed the reads in MiXCR, keeping a single row per CDR3 protein. The sample has approximately 80,000 distinct CDR3 sequences, roughly two thirds seen once; the top ten hold 80% to 90%. V and J are TRBV7-9 and TRBJ2-7, with 9 nucleotides matching TRBD1. The TCR sequence derives from a human donor with aplastic anemia. The sequenced sample consisted of sorted CD4+, CD8+, or CD8+CD57+ T cells (not recorded which) from PBMCs. The CDR3 DNA is TGTGCCAGCAGCGGCCGGGACAGGGTCTTCGGGGAGCAGTACTTC. This codes for CASSGRDRVFGEQYF.